These T cell receptor beta chains were read from a single sample in a study of T cells in Graves' hyperthyroidism and ophthalmopathy. TCRdb ran MiXCR on the multiplex PCR reads and lists one entry per CDR3 protein. The data show approximately 640,000 distinct CDR3 sequences, approximately 15% seen once. Sequencing input: blood. Receptors originate from a man aged 45-65 years with Graves' hyperthyroidism. CDR3s include the opening cysteine and the closing phenylalanine or tryptophan. The order of the fields is J gene, D gene, V gene, clone size, CDR3 protein, CDR3 DNA. D genes are given only for firm matches. For some rows the clone size is stated as once, few or many, or as a class when expanded; others skip it.

>TRBJ2-1|TRBD2|TRBV9|-
CASSDLAGGWNEQFF
TGTGCCAGCAGTGACCTAGCGGGAGGTTGGAATGAGCAGTTCTTC
>TRBJ2-3|-|TRBV30|few
CAWNHNTDTQYF
TGTGCCTGGAACCACAACACAGATACGCAGTATTTT
>TRBJ2-1|TRBD2|TRBV19|-
CASSIKSPGLAGNEQFF
TGTGCCAGTAGTATAAAATCTCCGGGACTAGCGGGAAACGAGCAGTTCTTC
>TRBJ2-3|-|TRBV24-1|many
CATSGKSVDTQYF
TGTGCCACCAGTGGAAAGTCGGTGGATACGCAGTATTTT
>TRBJ2-1|-|TRBV7-3|many
CASSSDLRAYNEQFF
TGTGCCAGCAGCTCGGACTTAAGGGCCTACAATGAGCAGTTCTTC
>TRBJ1-1|TRBD1|TRBV7-2|many
CASSLAVGTANTEAFF
TGTGCCAGCAGCTTAGCTGTCGGGACAGCGAACACTGAAGCTTTCTTT
>TRBJ1-2|TRBD1|TRBV6-5|-
CASSYNYYSPGQGVNYGYTF
TGTGCCAGCAGTTACAACTATTATAGTCCGGGACAGGGCGTAAACTATGGCTACACCTTC
>TRBJ1-3|-|TRBV20-1|-
CSARETGRRNTIYF
TGCAGTGCTAGAGAAACAGGGAGAAGAAACACCATATATTTT
>TRBJ2-7|TRBD2|TRBV29-1|-
CSVELGLAYEQYF
TGCAGCGTTGAACTTGGACTAGCCTACGAGCAGTACTTC
>TRBJ2-7|TRBD1|TRBV13|few
CASSYRDRGIYEQYF
TGTGCCAGCAGCTATCGGGACAGGGGGATATACGAGCAGTACTTC
>TRBJ1-2|-|TRBV7-9|-
CASSPTGTKKGYTF
TGTGCCAGCAGCCCCACCGGGACGAAGAAAGGCTACACCTTC
>TRBJ1-1|TRBD1|TRBV27|many
CASSEGGWNTEAFF
TGTGCCAGCAGCGAAGGGGGCTGGAACACTGAAGCTTTCTTT
>TRBJ2-2|-|TRBV6-5|many
CASSYSLAGVSTGELFF
TGTGCCAGCAGTTACTCCTTGGCAGGGGTATCAACCGGGGAGCTGTTTTTT
>TRBJ2-3|-|TRBV5-1|many
CASSSRRTDTQYF
TGCGCCAGCAGCTCACGGCGCACAGATACGCAGTATTTT
>TRBJ2-1|-|TRBV25-1|-
CASSESVGWGNEQFF
TGTGCCAGCAGTGAATCAGTAGGGTGGGGAAATGAGCAGTTCTTC
>TRBJ2-7|TRBD2|TRBV28|few
CASSDTASGTYEQYF
TGTGCCAGCAGTGATACGGCTAGCGGGACCTACGAGCAGTACTTC
>TRBJ2-6|-|TRBV4-1|few
CASSRRPAGGASGANVLTF
TGCGCCAGCAGCCGCCGACCGGCAGGAGGGGCCTCTGGGGCCAACGTCCTGACTTTC
>TRBJ2-1|TRBD2|TRBV28|many
CASSDSGRVNEQFF
TGTGCCAGCAGTGATAGCGGGAGGGTAAATGAGCAGTTCTTC
>TRBJ2-3|TRBD2|TRBV6-1|many
CASTPTSAGTDTQYF
TGTGCCAGCACCCCTACTAGCGCGGGCACAGATACGCAGTATTTT
>TRBJ2-2|TRBD2|TRBV2|many
CASIGTSGANTGELFF
TGTGCCAGCATCGGGACTAGCGGGGCCAACACCGGGGAGCTGTTTTTT
>TRBJ1-1|-|TRBV20-1|many
CSARDLVRENMNTEAFF
TGCAGTGCTAGAGATCTTGTCAGGGAAAATATGAACACTGAAGCTTTCTTT
>TRBJ1-2|TRBD1|TRBV12-3/TRBV12-4|-
CASSLRDRGSLGYTF
TGTGCCAGCAGTTTAAGGGACAGGGGATCGTTGGGCTACACCTTC
>TRBJ2-5|TRBD2|TRBV27|-
CASSPGTSGRWKETQYF
TGTGCCAGCAGTCCCGGGACTAGCGGGAGGTGGAAGGAGACCCAGTACTTC
>TRBJ1-3|-|TRBV7-9|few
CASSSMPPSVGNTIYF
TGTGCCAGCAGCTCGATGCCCCCAAGTGTCGGAAACACCATATATTTT
>TRBJ1-1|-|TRBV7-8|many
CASSKSGPEAFF
TGTGCCAGCAGCAAAAGCGGCCCTGAAGCTTTCTTT
>TRBJ1-2|-|TRBV27|few
CASSHQGLPPEGYTF
TGTGCCAGCAGTCACCAGGGGTTACCTCCGGAAGGCTACACCTTC
>TRBJ2-5|-|TRBV4-1|-
CASSVRLGRVQETQYF
TGCGCCAGCAGCGTCCGACTAGGACGGGTACAAGAGACCCAGTACTTC
>TRBJ2-7|-|TRBV5-1|-
CASSPPIRGVYEQYF
TGCGCCAGCAGCCCCCCGATCCGAGGGGTCTACGAGCAGTACTTC
>TRBJ2-2|-|TRBV9|-
CASSVGQMVYTGELFF
TGTGCCAGCAGCGTAGGCCAGATGGTATATACCGGGGAGCTGTTTTTT
>TRBJ1-2|-|TRBV5-1|-
CASSLETNYGYTF
TGCGCCAGCAGCTTGGAGACTAACTATGGCTACACCTTC
>TRBJ1-1|-|TRBV12-3/TRBV12-4|many
CASSFSLGKNTEAFF
TGTGCCAGCAGTTTCTCCCTTGGAAAGAACACTGAAGCTTTCTTT
>TRBJ2-7|TRBD2|TRBV5-5|many
CASSQGLAGYTYEQYF
TGTGCCAGCAGCCAAGGACTAGCGGGATATACCTACGAGCAGTACTTC
>TRBJ2-3|TRBD2|TRBV6-5|many
CASSYSGLAASTDTQYF
TGTGCCAGCAGTTACTCCGGACTAGCGGCGAGCACAGATACGCAGTATTTT
>TRBJ1-5|TRBD1|TRBV6-2/TRBV6-3|few
CASSYHTGQGFQPQHF
TGTGCCAGCAGTTACCACACGGGACAGGGGTTTCAGCCCCAGCATTTT
>TRBJ2-6|-|TRBV15|-
CATSSSTTGANVLTF
TGTGCCACCAGCAGCTCGACTACTGGGGCCAACGTCCTGACTTTC
>TRBJ1-1|-|TRBV20-1|many
CSARSRGVMNTEAFF
TGCAGTGCTAGAAGCAGGGGAGTCATGAACACTGAAGCTTTCTTT
>TRBJ1-2|-|TRBV7-2|-
CASSFFDDEGYTF
TGTGCCAGCAGCTTTTTCGACGACGAAGGCTACACCTTC
>TRBJ2-1|-|TRBV7-9|many
CASSFPKLNNEQFF
TGTGCCAGCAGCTTCCCGAAGCTGAACAATGAGCAGTTCTTC